This T cell receptor (beta chain) was captured in a study of shared clonotypes between healthy human individuals. Terminally differentiated effector memory CD45RA+ cells were excluded from the naive CD8 cells, which were CD45RO-negative and positively selected for CCR7. This clone was counted once. Assay used: immunoSEQ multiplex PCR; TCRdb lists only in-frame clones, some missing. The sample consists of 2 million to 2.5 million clones, approximately 95% of them appearing once. Trimming cost V 4 bases and J 5 bases; bases outside gene matches: 8. This CDR3 contains 14 residues. Germline V gene lookup returns CDR1 SGHNT and CDR2 YYREEE (reference sequence).

The receptor was isolated from a man aged 18 to 29 in good health. The sample taken for sequencing was naive CD8+ T cells sorted from blood. This chain uses TRBV5-4 with TRBJ2-5; TRBD1 matches at 7 bases. In nucleotides, the CDR3 is TGTGCCAGCAGCCATACAGGGGTAGAGGAGACCCAGTACTTC. Translating gives CASSHTGVEETQYF.